The rows below give T cell receptor beta chains drawn from one sample of a study of shared clonotypes between healthy human individuals. The table came from immunoSEQ multiplex PCR; TCRdb's copy has only in-frame clones and leaves some out. The sample has roughly 2,500,000 clones, over 85% seen once. The sequencing input was naive CD4+ T cells from PBMCs. The receptors stem from a man aged 18 to 35 in good health. Some clones in this sample may be carry-over from other donors' samples. The CDR3 runs from the conserved cysteine through the conserved F or W. Fields, in order: J gene, clone size, D gene, V gene, CDR3 protein, CDR3 DNA. A D gene is named only where the DNA matches it firmly. Size values are once, few and many counts, or a class for expanded clones, and some rows have none.

TRBJ1-3,NA,NA,TRBV6-5,CASRGRGFSGNTIYF,TGTGCCTCCCGGGGCAGGGGATTTTCTGGAAACACCATATATTTT
TRBJ1-5,NA,TRBD1,TRBV27,CASSSTTGQGRFQPQHF,TGTGCCAGCAGTTCAACCACGGGACAGGGGAGGTTTCAGCCCCAGCATTTT
TRBJ1-4,NA,NA,TRBV28,CASKPLGGEKLFF,TGTGCCAGCAAGCCCCTAGGGGGGGAAAAACTGTTTTTT
TRBJ1-3,NA,NA,TRBV9,CASSVVGTVGFNTIYF,TGTGCCAGCAGCGTAGTTGGTACAGTCGGGTTCAACACCATATATTTT
TRBJ2-5,NA,TRBD1,TRBV5-1,CASSLAPQGAETQYF,TGCGCCAGCAGCTTGGCACCCCAGGGGGCGGAGACCCAGTACTTC
TRBJ1-4,NA,TRBD1,TRBV18,CASSRQGIATNEKLFF,TGTGCCAGCTCTCGACAGGGGATTGCAACTAATGAAAAACTGTTTTTT
TRBJ2-1,NA,TRBD1,TRBV4-1,CASSQGAQGQGRYNEQFF,TGCGCCAGCAGCCAAGGCGCGCAGGGACAGGGCCGTTACAATGAGCAGTTCTTC
TRBJ2-7,NA,NA,TRBV28,CASRSPTGSAAEQYF,TGTGCCAGCAGATCACCGACAGGCTCCGCCGCCGAGCAGTACTTC
TRBJ2-7,NA,NA,TRBV5-5,CASSLGGGIYEQYF,TGTGCCAGCAGCTTGGGGGGCGGGATCTACGAGCAGTACTTC
TRBJ2-3,NA,TRBD2,TRBV11-2,CASSLLETSGIVDTQYF,TGTGCCAGCAGCCTACTCGAGACTAGCGGGATAGTAGATACGCAGTATTTT
TRBJ2-4,NA,NA,TRBV19,CASSRGGGAKLAKNIQYF,TGTGCCAGTTCACGGGGCGGCGGCGCAAAACTAGCCAAAAACATTCAGTACTTC
TRBJ2-2,NA,NA,TRBV28,CASSLPSMLQVNTGELFF,TGTGCCAGCAGTTTACCCTCGATGCTCCAGGTTAACACCGGGGAGCTGTTTTTT
TRBJ2-3,once,TRBD2,TRBV5-1,CASSLGSGADTQYF,TGCGCCAGCAGCTTGGGAAGCGGGGCAGATACGCAGTATTTT
TRBJ2-1,NA,TRBD2,TRBV28,CASRGLAFADYNEQFF,TGTGCCAGCAGAGGACTAGCGTTCGCAGACTACAATGAGCAGTTCTTC
TRBJ2-1,NA,TRBD2,TRBV4-2,CASSQGGLAGIGNEQFF,TGTGCCAGCAGCCAAGGTGGCCTAGCGGGAATCGGCAATGAGCAGTTCTTC
TRBJ1-4,NA,TRBD1,TRBV4-1,CASSQLGQGLTTNEKLFF,TGCGCCAGCAGCCAACTCGGACAGGGCCTAACAACTAATGAAAAACTGTTTTTT
TRBJ2-5,NA,NA,TRBV18,CASSAGQQETQYF,TGTGCCAGCTCAGCAGGACAGCAAGAGACCCAGTACTTC
TRBJ2-5,NA,TRBD1,TRBV5-1,CASSRLGQIQETQYF,TGCGCCAGCAGCCGACTGGGACAGATCCAAGAGACCCAGTACTTC
TRBJ1-4,NA,NA,TRBV29-1,CSVGAGGTTNEKLFF,TGCAGCGTTGGGGCGGGGGGTACAACTAATGAAAAACTGTTTTTT
TRBJ2-1,NA,NA,TRBV5-1,CASSAIKGGEQFF,TGCGCCAGCAGCGCTATCAAGGGGGGTGAGCAGTTCTTC
TRBJ1-2,NA,NA,TRBV7-3,CASSLGAERGYGYTF,TGTGCCAGCAGCTTAGGAGCAGAGAGGGGATATGGCTACACCTTC
TRBJ2-1,NA,NA,TRBV9,CASSRTVSEQFF,TGTGCCAGCAGCCGTACGGTGAGTGAGCAGTTCTTC
TRBJ1-2,NA,TRBD1,TRBV27,CASSPYNRGLYGYTF,TGTGCCAGCAGTCCATATAACAGGGGGCTCTATGGCTACACCTTC
TRBJ1-1,NA,TRBD1,TRBV2,CASTGQGDTEAFF,TGTGCCAGCACGGGACAGGGGGACACTGAAGCTTTCTTT
TRBJ1-1,NA,TRBD1,TRBV2,CASLIGQGGTEAFF,TGTGCCAGCTTGATCGGACAGGGAGGAACTGAAGCTTTCTTT
TRBJ1-1,once,NA,TRBV9,CASSVGPLGNTEAFF,TGTGCCAGCAGCGTAGGGCCCTTAGGGAACACTGAAGCTTTCTTT
TRBJ2-3,NA,NA,TRBV4-2,CASSLRERSGTSTDTQYF,TGTGCCAGCAGCCTAAGAGAGCGTAGCGGAACTAGCACAGATACGCAGTATTTT
TRBJ1-1,NA,NA,TRBV14,CASSQAAGAFF,TGTGCCAGCAGCCAAGCGGCTGGGGCTTTCTTT
TRBJ1-4,NA,NA,TRBV28,CASSSPGHPAANEKLFF,TGTGCCAGCAGTTCCCCGGGACACCCGGCGGCTAATGAAAAACTGTTTTTT
TRBJ2-3,NA,NA,TRBV5-5,CASSRYRLGTTDTQYF,TGTGCCAGCAGCCGTTACCGACTAGGCACTACAGATACGCAGTATTTT
TRBJ2-7,NA,NA,TRBV6-5,CASTLPGGNEQYF,TGTGCCAGCACCCTCCCTGGGGGGAACGAGCAGTACTTC
TRBJ1-2,NA,NA,TRBV7-8,CASSRATGANGYTF,TGTGCCAGCAGCCGGGCGACGGGGGCGAATGGCTACACCTTC
TRBJ1-5,few,NA,TRBV7-3,CASSLIGVGDRSNQPQHF,TGTGCCAGCAGCTTAATCGGAGTTGGGGATCGAAGCAATCAGCCCCAGCATTTT
TRBJ2-7,NA,TRBD2,TRBV4-1,CASSQGSGAGMYEQYF,TGCGCCAGCAGCCAAGGGAGCGGAGCGGGAATGTACGAGCAGTACTTC
TRBJ2-5,NA,TRBD1,TRBV19,CASSRGQRETQYF,TGTGCCAGTAGTCGGGGACAGCGGGAGACCCAGTACTTC
TRBJ1-3,once,NA,TRBV5-6,CASSLRGNSGNTIYF,TGTGCCAGCAGCTTGAGGGGGAACTCTGGAAACACCATATATTTT
TRBJ1-6,NA,NA,TRBV4-2,CASSQVGDGSPLHF,TGTGCCAGCAGCCAAGTGGGCGACGGTTCACCCCTCCACTTT
TRBJ1-5,NA,NA,TRBV7-6,CASSLEKQNQPQHF,TGTGCCAGCAGCTTAGAGAAACAGAATCAGCCCCAGCATTTT
TRBJ1-2,NA,NA,TRBV28,CASSLTGSARFYGYTF,TGTGCCAGCAGTTTAACGGGGTCGGCGAGGTTTTATGGCTACACCTTC
TRBJ2-2,NA,NA,TRBV28,CASKSSREKTGELFF,TGTGCCAGCAAAAGTAGCAGGGAGAAGACCGGGGAGCTGTTTTTT
TRBJ2-3,NA,TRBD1,TRBV6-5,CASSSRDRVVTDTQYF,TGTGCCAGCAGTTCGAGGGACAGGGTAGTAACAGATACGCAGTATTTT
TRBJ2-5,NA,NA,TRBV6-5,CASKWASLGWETQYF,TGTGCCAGCAAATGGGCCTCCCTAGGTTGGGAGACCCAGTACTTC
TRBJ2-2,NA,TRBD2,TRBV9,CASSPYSGTNAGELFF,TGTGCCAGCAGCCCCTATAGCGGGACGAACGCCGGGGAGCTGTTTTTT
TRBJ2-7,NA,NA,TRBV5-1,CASSLGRTNEQYF,TGCGCCAGCAGCCTGGGACGGACCAACGAGCAGTACTTC
TRBJ2-1,NA,NA,TRBV5-1,CASSLVAGAYNEQFF,TGCGCCAGCAGCTTGGTGGCAGGGGCCTACAATGAGCAGTTCTTC
TRBJ1-5,NA,NA,TRBV28,CASNWAQLNQPQHF,TGTGCCAGCAACTGGGCCCAGCTCAATCAGCCCCAGCATTTT
TRBJ2-7,NA,NA,TRBV5-6,CASSRRTIQSSYEQYF,TGTGCCAGCAGCCGGAGAACGATACAGAGCTCCTACGAGCAGTACTTC
TRBJ1-5,few,NA,TRBV19,CASIGGPFNQPQHF,TGTGCCAGTATAGGTGGTCCCTTCAATCAGCCCCAGCATTTT
TRBJ2-4,NA,NA,TRBV30,CAWSVRRGSYLGNIQYF,TGTGCCTGGAGTGTAAGGAGGGGAAGTTACTTGGGAAACATTCAGTACTTC
TRBJ2-7,NA,NA,TRBV9,CASSVDGSNYEQYF,TGTGCCAGCAGCGTAGACGGATCAAACTACGAGCAGTACTTC
TRBJ2-2,NA,NA,TRBV5-1,CASSPGAQNTGELFF,TGCGCCAGCAGCCCGGGGGCCCAGAACACCGGGGAGCTGTTTTTT
TRBJ1-1,NA,NA,TRBV7-2,CASSLLGGQNTEAFF,TGTGCCAGCAGCTTATTGGGCGGCCAGAACACTGAAGCTTTCTTT
TRBJ1-2,NA,TRBD1,TRBV6-5,CASSYWTTGYGYTF,TGTGCCAGCAGTTACTGGACGACAGGGTATGGCTACACCTTC
TRBJ2-3,NA,NA,TRBV5-6,CAPGIPGAFGTQYF,TGTGCCCCAGGAATACCAGGGGCCTTCGGTACGCAGTATTTT
TRBJ2-3,NA,NA,TRBV9,CASSVAPLLGDTQYF,TGTGCCAGCAGCGTAGCCCCCCTTCTCGGAGATACGCAGTATTTT
TRBJ1-4,NA,NA,TRBV25-1,CASSEATNREANEKLFF,TGTGCCAGCAGTGAGGCCACAAACAGGGAGGCTAATGAAAAACTGTTTTTT
TRBJ2-3,once,TRBD2,TRBV11-3,CASSPLAGPDTQYF,TGTGCCAGCAGCCCCCTAGCGGGACCAGATACGCAGTATTTT
TRBJ1-3,NA,TRBD1,TRBV18,CASSPRQGPNSGNTIYF,TGTGCCAGCTCACCAAGACAGGGGCCAAACTCTGGAAACACCATATATTTT
TRBJ1-2,NA,TRBD1,TRBV9,CASSVDRAYGYTF,TGTGCCAGCAGCGTTGACAGGGCCTATGGCTACACCTTC